Below, 26 T cell receptor beta chains from the same sample are listed, as sequenced in a study of spatial heterogeneity in lung cancer. Study conclusions and caveats: The number of expanded tumor alpha and beta chains correlated with mutation number.

A single record per CDR3 protein comes from TCRdb applying MiXCR to the 5' RACE reads. The sample includes approximately 12,000 distinct CDR3 sequences, 9.5% to 13% seen only once; the top ten take approximately 12%. The antigens of these receptors remain unknown. This sample's time point: sample taken at primary tumor resection. The sequencing here drew on lung tumor tissue, taken at surgery. Receptors originate from a female donor with early-stage non-small cell lung cancer.

This rearrangement joins TRBV12-3 or TRBV12-4 to TRBJ2-1; 11 bases agree with TRBD2. The CDR3 loop spans 15 amino acids. V shed 3 bases and J 7 bases; nucleotides not matched to a gene: 5. The CDR3 bases are TGTGCCAGCAGTTTTTCTAGCGGGGGGCGGAATGAGCAGTTCTTC. Protein sequence: CASSFSSGGRNEQFF.

This clonotype is classed as medium-sized (0.01 to 0.1%). The chain is built from TRBV10-2 and TRBJ2-7; possible D gene TRBD1, 6 bases. The V and J ends lost 7 bases and 0 bases respectively, with 13 bases between them. Germline V gives CDR1 WSHSY, CDR2 SAAADI. The CDR3 covers 14 residues. The CDR3 bases are TGCGCCAGCAAGGACAGCTTAAGCTCCTACGAGCAGTACTTC. It is translated as CASKDSLSSYEQYF.

This clonotype was seen ten or more times. The chain recombines TRBV10-3 with TRBJ2-5, with D maybe TRBD1 (6 bases). The V gene's germline CDR1 is ENHRY and CDR2 SYGVKD. This CDR3 region has 13 residues. Trimming took off 6 bases at V and 5 bases at J, with 13 bases between the two ends. For the CDR3, the DNA is TGTGCCATCAGCGGAGCAGGGGCTGAGACCCAGTACTTC. Protein sequence: CAISGAGAETQYF.

This clonotype was recorded many times. The chain employs TRBV10-2 and TRBJ2-2, with a weak D call TRBD1 (5 bases). With 2 bases removed from V and 7 bases from J, the gap between germline ends came to 11 bases. The CDR3 is made up of 14 amino acids. Germline V gives CDR1 WSHSY, CDR2 SAAADI. The CDR3 loop reads CASSEVVGVGELFF. The CDR3 DNA reads as TGCGCCAGCAGTGAGGTGGTAGGGGTCGGGGAGCTGTTTTTT.

This clonotype has a count of ten or more. V usage is TRBV12-5 and J usage is TRBJ2-5, with D possibly being TRBD1 (5 bases). V gave up 3 bases and J gave up 7 bases, with 15 bases separating them. The germline gives CDR1 LGHNT, CDR2 FRNRAP. The CDR3 contains 14 residues. The CDR3 DNA reads TGTGCTAGTGGTTTTCAGGGATTCGCAGGGACCCAGTACTTC. Protein product: CASGFQGFAGTQYF.

In its sample, this clonotype was seen many times. V gene TRBV7-9 combines with J gene TRBJ2-2, with a tentative D call TRBD1 (5 bases). The germline V gene encodes CDR1 SEHNR and CDR2 FQNEAQ (reference sequence). The CDR3 loop spans 12 amino acids. Trimming pared 6 bases from V and 5 bases from J, leaving 7 bases between. The CDR3 DNA reads as TGTGCCAGCAGGTCAGGGACCGGGGAGCTGTTTTTT. Its protein product is CASRSGTGELFF. Full variable domain (remainder filled in from reference TRBV7-9 and TRBJ2-2): DTGVSQNPRHKITKRGQNVTFRCDPISEHNRLYWYRQTLGQGPEFLTYFQNEAQLEKSRLLSDRFSAERPKGSFSTLEIQRTEQGDSAMYLCASRSGTGELFFGEGSRLTVL.

The gene calls are TRBV6-2 or TRBV6-3 and TRBJ2-7, with a tentative D call TRBD2 (5 bases). Germline CDR1 is MNHEY and CDR2 is SVGEGT. Trimming pared 2 bases from V and 7 bases from J, leaving 12 bases between. The length of the CDR3 is 13 residues. Written as DNA, the CDR3 is TGTGCCAGCAGTTACCTGGGAGTGCGGGAGCAGTACTTC. The encoded protein is CASSYLGVREQYF.

The V gene is TRBV7-2, the J gene TRBJ2-2; 12 bases align to TRBD2. Unmatched junction bases numbered 5, after V lost 5 bases and J lost 4 bases. Per germline, CDR1 SGHTA and CDR2 FQGNSA. This CDR3 has 16 amino acids. The CDR3 is CASSAGTSGRTGELFF. In nucleotides, the CDR3 is TGTGCCAGCAGCGCCGGGACTAGCGGGCGCACCGGGGAGCTGTTTTTT.

By share of the sample, this clonotype is medium-sized. The chain links TRBV19 to TRBJ2-5; D may be TRBD1 or TRBD2 (6 bases each). The CDR3 sequence is 14 residues long. The germline V gene has CDR1 LNHDA and CDR2 SQIVND (reference sequence). V was shortened by 6 bases and J by 4 bases, with 15 bases between the two germline ends. CDR3 bases: TGTGCCAGTAGCCGACTGGGGGGCGCAGAGACCCAGTACTTC. Translated, it gives CASSRLGGAETQYF.

Many counts were recorded for this clonotype. The chain combines TRBV7-6 with TRBJ1-3; no reliable D call. Deletions cut 8 bases from V and 0 bases from J, with 5 bases between. Germline CDR1 and CDR2: SGHVS and FNYEAQ. CDR3 size: 12 residues. The CDR3 loop is CASAGSGNTIYF. In DNA form, the CDR3 reads TGTGCCAGCGCGGGCTCTGGAAACACCATATATTTT.

In its sample, this clonotype ranks as medium-sized. The chain carries TRBV3-1 and TRBJ2-1; 13 nucleotides align to TRBD2. CDR1 and CDR2 (germline): LGHDT, YNNKEL (reference sequence). The CDR3 totals 18 residues. V was clipped by 4 bases and J by 3 bases; unmatched bases: 9. CDR3 sequence reads: CASSPDTGLAGVYNEQFF. The CDR3 region has the DNA TGTGCCAGCAGCCCTGATACCGGACTAGCGGGAGTCTACAATGAGCAGTTCTTC.

Worth noting for this clonotype: A read error may be the cause here, since a much bigger clone is one base away. The CDR3 region is CASSPLVDTLNTIYF. CDR3 in DNA: TGTGCCAGCAGCCCCCTCGTGGACACGCTAAACACCATATATTTT. The chain joins TRBV4-2 to TRBJ1-3; the D gene is possibly TRBD1 (5 bases). From germline, CDR1 is LGHNA and CDR2 YNFKEQ. The V and J ends lost 4 bases and 6 bases respectively, with 16 bases between them. The CDR3 consists of 15 residues.

This clonotype occurred many times. The V and J genes are TRBV29-1 and TRBJ2-1; tentatively, D is TRBD1 (6 bases). The CDR3 has 12 residues. The V end lost 6 bases, the J end lost 9 bases, and 15 bases lay between the germline ends. The germline V gene encodes CDR1 SQVTM and CDR2 ANQGSEA. CDR3 amino acids: CSVQTGSLEQFF. The CDR3 coding sequence is TGCAGCGTGCAAACAGGGTCGCTTGAGCAGTTCTTC.

Concerning this clonotype: An end of the junction does not agree with germline; a read error may underlie this. The gene calls are TRBV7-6 and TRBJ2-1, with TRBD2 identical over 11 bases. This CDR3 has 15 amino acids. Per the germline V gene, CDR1 is SGHVS and CDR2 is FNYEAQ. The CDR3 DNA follows: TGTGTCAGCAGCTTAGCGGGAGGGCCCTCGAATGAGCAGTTCTTC. Its translation: CVSSLAGGPSNEQFF.

This clonotype appeared many times. The chain couples TRBV7-2 to TRBJ2-1; D not certain. The CDR3 contains 11 residues. V gave up 7 bases and J gave up 14 bases, with 15 bases separating them. Germline loops: CDR1 SGHTA, CDR2 FQGNSA. The CDR3 DNA is TGTGCCAGCACCGACGGGCCCTCGAAGTTCTTC. Residues: CASTDGPSKFF.

As regards this clonotype: A much larger clone sits a single nucleotide away, making a read error possible. The V call is TRBV20-1, the J call TRBJ2-7; 11 nucleotides agree with TRBD2. The CDR3 runs to 15 residues. CDR1 and CDR2 (germline): DFQATT, SNEGSKA (reference sequence). The DNA of the CDR3 is TGCAGTGCTAGTTGGACTAGCGGGCCCACTGGGGAGCGGTACTTC. It encodes CSASWTSGPTGERYF.

By share, this clonotype counts as medium-sized (0.01 to 0.1%). The rearrangement uses TRBV7-9 and TRBJ2-7; no clear D. Germline CDR1 is SEHNR and CDR2 is FQNEAQ (reference sequence). V was clipped by 4 bases and J by 3 bases, with 13 bases between them. The CDR3 is 14 amino acids. CDR3 residues: CASSSRAASYEQYF. The CDR3 bases are TGTGCCAGCAGCTCCCGGGCGGCCAGCTACGAGCAGTACTTC.

At least ten counts were recorded for this clonotype. The chain has TRBV18 and TRBJ1-2; no firm D call. The CDR3 covers 13 residues. Germline CDR1 is KGHSH and CDR2 is LQKENI. Trimming removed 3 bases from V and 8 bases from J, with 13 bases in between. CDR3: CASSPSEFRGYTF. The CDR3 DNA sequence: TGTGCCAGCTCACCCTCAGAATTTCGGGGCTACACCTTC. Using reference TRBV18 and TRBJ1-2 for the parts outside the CDR3, the full variable domain is NAGVMQNPRHLVRRRGQEARLRCSPMKGHSHVYWYRQLPEEGLKFMVYLQKENIIDESGMPKERFSAEFPKEGPSILRIQQVVRGDSAAYFCASSPSEFRGYTFGSGTRLTVV.

Regarding this clonotype: A much larger clone lies one base from this, so it may be a read error. The CDR3, as DNA: TGTACCATCAGTGAGTCGGGGACAGGGGCCTACGAGCAGTACTTC. This translates into CTISESGTGAYEQYF. The chain combines TRBV10-3 with TRBJ2-7; 10 bases are a match to TRBD1. The germline gives CDR1 ENHRY, CDR2 SYGVKD. The CDR3 runs to 15 residues.

This clonotype is judged medium-sized. The genes are TRBV3-1 and TRBJ2-1, with 12 bases identical to TRBD2. CDR3 size: 15 residues. CDR1 and CDR2 (germline): LGHDT, YNNKEL (reference sequence). J gave up 7 bases and V 5 bases, and 6 bases lay outside the gene matches. CDR3 loop: CASSSVTSGRNEQFF. The CDR3 DNA reads as TGTGCCAGCAGCTCTGTCACTAGCGGGAGGAATGAGCAGTTCTTC.

This clonotype was seen repeatedly, ten times or more. The rearrangement links TRBV13 to TRBJ2-1; possible D gene TRBD2, 6 bases. V lost 5 bases and J lost 9, with 11 bases in between. Per the germline V gene, CDR1 is PRHDT and CDR2 is FYEKMQ (reference sequence). The CDR3 extends over 12 amino acids. The CDR3 region is CASSPSGGEQFF. CDR3 nucleotide sequence: TGTGCCAGCAGCCCCTCCGGGGGTGAGCAGTTCTTC. The full variable domain, completed using reference TRBV13 and TRBJ2-1, is AAGVIQSPRHLIKEKRETATLKCYPIPRHDTVYWYQQGPGQDPQFLISFYEKMQSDKGSIPDRFSAQQFSDYHSELNMSSLELGDSALYFCASSPSGGEQFFGPGTRLTVL.

The table lists this clonotype with a few counts. The chain couples TRBV7-8 to TRBJ2-2; maybe TRBD1 (5 bases). The germline gives CDR1 SGHVS, CDR2 FQNEAQ. The CDR3 loop spans 14 amino acids. The germline V and J ends were trimmed by 5 bases and 2 bases, with 9 bases remaining between them. CDR3 in amino acids: CASSGHSNTGELFF. The CDR3 coding sequence is TGTGCCAGCAGCGGACATTCCAACACCGGGGAGCTGTTTTTT. Complete variable domain (other parts from reference TRBV7-8 and TRBJ2-2): GAGVSQSPRYKVAKRGQDVALRCDPISGHVSLFWYQQALGQGPEFLTYFQNEAQLDKSGLPSDRFFAERPEGSVSTLKIQRTQQEDSAVYLCASSGHSNTGELFFGEGSRLTVL.

This clonotype was detected a few times. The chain carries TRBV18 and TRBJ2-2; D not resolved. CDR1 and CDR2 (germline): KGHSH, LQKENI. This CDR3 contains 16 residues. Trimming removed 3 bases at V and 0 bases at J, with 11 bases between. The CDR3 loop reads CASSPTQIPNTGELFF. DNA for the CDR3: TGTGCCAGCTCACCGACCCAGATACCGAACACCGGGGAGCTGTTTTTT.

The chain recombines TRBV20-1 with TRBJ1-1, with a possible D match to TRBD1 (5 bases). The CDR3 consists of 12 residues. Trimming pared 4 bases from V and 5 bases from J, leaving 11 bases between. Germline assignment: CDR1 DFQATT and CDR2 SNEGSKA (reference sequence). The chain's CDR3 is CSATGTWTEAFF. The CDR3 DNA sequence: TGCAGTGCTACAGGGACGTGGACTGAAGCTTTCTTT.

This clonotype has only a few counts. The J gene is TRBJ2-1, the V gene TRBV7-3; 8 bases map to TRBD1. CDR1 is SGHTA, CDR2 FQGTGA, per germline. The CDR3 runs to 15 residues. The V segment lost 5 bases and the J segment 3 bases; nucleotides outside the gene matches: 6. The chain's CDR3 is CASSPGGGGYNEQFF. The CDR3 nucleotides read TGTGCCAGCAGCCCAGGGGGCGGTGGCTACAATGAGCAGTTCTTC.

This clonotype showed up many times. The chain carries TRBV6-2 or TRBV6-3 and TRBJ2-5; D gene unclear. This CDR3 is 14 amino acids long. In germline, CDR1 is MNHEY, CDR2 SVGEGT. With 5 bases removed from V and 5 bases from J, the gap between germline ends came to 15 bases. As DNA, the CDR3 is TGTGCCAGCAGTCCCCGAATCCTGGGGGAGACCCAGTACTTC. Translated: CASSPRILGETQYF.